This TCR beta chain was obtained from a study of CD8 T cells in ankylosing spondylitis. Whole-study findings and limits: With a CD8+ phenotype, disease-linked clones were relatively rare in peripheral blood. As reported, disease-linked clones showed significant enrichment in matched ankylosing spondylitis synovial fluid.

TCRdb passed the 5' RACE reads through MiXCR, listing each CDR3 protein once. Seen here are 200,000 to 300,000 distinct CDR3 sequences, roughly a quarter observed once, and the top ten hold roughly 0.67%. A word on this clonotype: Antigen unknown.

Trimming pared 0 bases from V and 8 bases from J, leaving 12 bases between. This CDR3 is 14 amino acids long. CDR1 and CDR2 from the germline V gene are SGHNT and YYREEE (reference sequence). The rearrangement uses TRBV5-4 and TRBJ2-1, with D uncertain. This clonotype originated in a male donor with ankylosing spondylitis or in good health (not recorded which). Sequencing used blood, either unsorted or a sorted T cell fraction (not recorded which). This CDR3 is CASSLEASHDEQFF. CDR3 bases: TGTGCCAGCAGCTTGGAAGCGTCGCACGATGAGCAGTTCTTC.